A selection of T cell receptor beta chains follows, all from one sample in a study of control samples from healthy donors and cancer patients. Sequencing used immunoSEQ multiplex PCR; TCRdb keeps in-frame clones, though not all of them. The table lists some 160,000 clones, 75% to 90% of them singletons. Specimen: blood. Receptors originate from a man under 40 in good health. The CDR3 runs from the conserved cysteine through the conserved F or W. D genes are given only for firm matches. Size is stated for part of the rows, as once, few or many counts, or as a class when the clone is expanded.

cdr3_aa	cdr3_nt	v_call	d_call	clone_size	j_call
CASSPWGGRNTGELFF	TGTGCCAGCAGCCCCTGGGGGGGTAGGAACACCGGGGAGCTGTTTTTT	TRBV5-5	TRBD2	NA	TRBJ2-2
CASSSRPGLADHNEQFF	TGTGCCAGCAGCTCGCGACCGGGACTAGCAGACCACAATGAGCAGTTCTTC	TRBV7-6	TRBD2	NA	TRBJ2-1
CASSPPSTDTQYF	TGTGCCAGCTCACCACCATCTACAGATACGCAGTATTTT	TRBV18	NA	NA	TRBJ2-3
CASSLRQTSYEQYF	TGTGCCAGCAGCCTCCGACAGACCTCCTACGAGCAGTACTTC	TRBV5-4	NA	NA	TRBJ2-7
CASSHSTGTDTQYF	TGTGCCAGCTCACACAGCACTGGCACAGATACGCAGTATTTT	TRBV18	NA	NA	TRBJ2-3
CASSPLNTGELFF	TGTGCCAGCTCCCCGTTGAACACCGGGGAGCTGTTTTTT	TRBV18	NA	NA	TRBJ2-2
CASSLRGSTDTQYF	TGTGCCAGCAGCCTTAGGGGGAGCACAGATACGCAGTATTTT	TRBV3-1/TRBV3-2	NA	NA	TRBJ2-3
CASSYHHTGNTEAFF	TGTGCCAGCAGTTATCACCACACGGGGAACACTGAAGCTTTCTTT	TRBV6-5	NA	NA	TRBJ1-1
CASSLGRITYEQYF	TGTGCCAGCAGCCTCGGGCGGATTACCTACGAGCAGTACTTC	TRBV3-1/TRBV3-2	NA	NA	TRBJ2-7
CAVTPGMGQETQYF	TGCGCCGTGACTCCGGGTATGGGGCAAGAGACCCAGTACTTC	TRBV10-2	NA	NA	TRBJ2-5
CASSLRASGSFGELFF	TGTGCCAGCAGCTTGAGGGCTAGCGGGAGTTTCGGGGAGCTGTTTTTT	TRBV5-4	TRBD2	once	TRBJ2-2
CASSRALAGDYEQYF	TGTGCCAGCAGCCGGGCTCTAGCGGGAGACTACGAGCAGTACTTC	TRBV14	TRBD2	few	TRBJ2-7